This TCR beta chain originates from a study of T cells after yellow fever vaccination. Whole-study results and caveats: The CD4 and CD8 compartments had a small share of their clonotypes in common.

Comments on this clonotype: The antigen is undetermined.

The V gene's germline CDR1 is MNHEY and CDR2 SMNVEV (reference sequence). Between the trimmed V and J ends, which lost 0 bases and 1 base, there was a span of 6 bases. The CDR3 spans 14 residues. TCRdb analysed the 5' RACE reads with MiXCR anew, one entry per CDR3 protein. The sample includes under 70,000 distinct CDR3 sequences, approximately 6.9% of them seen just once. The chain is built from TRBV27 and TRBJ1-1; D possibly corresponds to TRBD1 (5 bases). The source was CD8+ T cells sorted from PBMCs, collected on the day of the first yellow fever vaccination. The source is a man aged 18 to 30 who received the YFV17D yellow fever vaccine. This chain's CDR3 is CASSLSGGNTEAFF. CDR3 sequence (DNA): TGTGCCAGCAGTTTATCTGGGGGGAACACTGAAGCTTTCTTT.